This T cell receptor (beta chain) derives from a study of human versus mouse CDR3 diversity and MHC coevolution. The assay was immunoSEQ multiplex PCR, and TCRdb's table has in-frame clones only and misses some. The repertoire includes approximately 81,000 clones, 93% of them detected once, and 1.3% sits in the top ten. Notes on this clone: Its specificity is not known.

Naive CD4 T cells, CD45RO-negative and CD62L-positive, were flow-sorted from PBMCs. In germline, CDR1 is SNHLY, CDR2 FYNNEI. The CDR3 covers 16 residues. V was cut by 5 bases and J by 0 bases, with 15 bases left in between. The study's findings and limits: Human CDR3s averaged more deletions and insertions than mouse CDR3s.

The sample was naive CD4+ T cells from blood. Subset of the sample: CD45RO-negative CD62L-positive naive CD4 T cells. This chain uses TRBV2 with TRBJ2-3, with D uncertain. The TCR sequence derives from a person between 25 and 75 years old in good health. The CDR3 nucleotides read TGTGCCAGCAGTCTGAATACTCCTTATAGCACAGATACGCAGTATTTT. Protein: CASSLNTPYSTDTQYF.